The 23 T cell receptor beta chains in this list originate from one sample, sequenced in a study of molecular identifiers for immune sequencing clone quantification. Each CDR3 protein gets one entry after TCRdb re-called the PCR reads with MiXCR. Here the sample spans 350,000 or so distinct CDR3 sequences, about a fifth being singletons. The source material was naive CD8+ T cells from blood, with Jurkat cell RNA spiked in. The subset here: FACS-sorted CD8+CD4-CCR7+CD45RA+ naive T cells. The receptors here all came from a human donor in good health. Some libraries in this study had Jurkat cell RNA spiked in.

This clonotype was seen at least ten times. The CDR3 DNA reads TGTGCCATCGCCGGGGGATCATCCTACGAGCAGTACTTC. It translates to CAIAGGSSYEQYF. This chain uses TRBV10-3 with TRBJ2-7, with D maybe TRBD2 (6 bases). Germline CDR1 and CDR2: ENHRY and SYGVKD. The CDR3 is made up of 13 amino acids. The V end was cut by 8 bases, the J end by 1 base, with 12 bases between.

This clonotype has at least ten counts. V usage is TRBV6-5 and J usage is TRBJ2-7, with 7 bases that match TRBD1. V lost 2 bases to trimming and J lost 4 bases; unmatched junction nucleotides: 5. CDR1 is MNHEY and CDR2 is SVGAGI in the germline V gene. The CDR3 has 14 residues. In DNA, the CDR3 is TGTGCCAGCAGTTACACCCAGGGGGTTTACGAGCAGTACTTC. Encoded protein: CASSYTQGVYEQYF.

There are a few counts of this clonotype. CDR3 loop: CASSQTRGEESADTQYF. CDR3 sequence (DNA): TGCGCCAGCAGCCAAACGCGGGGGGAAGAGTCAGCAGATACGCAGTATTTT. This chain joins TRBV4-3 and TRBJ2-3; 8 bases map to TRBD2. Germline V gene lookup returns CDR1 LGHNA and CDR2 YSLEER. The CDR3 extends over 17 amino acids. V lost 2 bases, J lost 4 bases, and 11 bases stayed unmatched.

This clonotype was seen at least ten times. The rearrangement links TRBV19 to TRBJ2-2, with no clear D. The V end was cut by 6 bases, the J end by 6 bases, with 5 bases between. The germline V gene has CDR1 LNHDA and CDR2 SQIVND (reference sequence). This CDR3 spans 11 amino acids. The CDR3 DNA sequence: TGTGCCAGTAGCAACGCCGGGGAGCTGTTTTTT. Its protein product is CASSNAGELFF.

This clonotype was seen repeatedly, ten times or more. The rearrangement links TRBV19 to TRBJ2-4; possibly TRBD1 for D (8 bases). Germline-derived CDR1 and CDR2 are LNHDA and SQIVND (reference sequence). Trimming cost V 5 bases and J 1 base, with 27 bases left between them. The CDR3 sequence is 20 residues long. In DNA form, the CDR3 reads TGTGCCAGTAGTTCTTGGACAGGGACTACTAGAAGGGGGGCCAAAAACATTCAGTACTTC. Its protein is CASSSWTGTTRRGAKNIQYF.

This clonotype appeared many times. The genes are TRBV27 and TRBJ2-1; either TRBD1 or TRBD2 may supply D (5 bases each). V shed 2 bases and J shed 5 bases, with 7 bases lying between them. The CDR3 runs to 13 residues. CDR1 and CDR2 from the germline V gene are MNHEY and SMNVEV (reference sequence). DNA of the CDR3: TGTGCCAGCAGTTTAGGGGGAGACAATGAGCAGTTCTTC. This encodes CASSLGGDNEQFF.

The table lists this clonotype with many counts. The rearrangement joins TRBV4-2 to TRBJ2-1; D uncertain. The CDR3 sequence is 12 residues long. Trimming left V 1 base short and J 5 bases short, with 3 bases between. The germline V gene has CDR1 LGHNA and CDR2 YNFKEQ. For the CDR3, the DNA is TGTGCCAGCAGCCAAGCTAACAATGAGCAGTTCTTC. Amino acid sequence: CASSQANNEQFF.

This clonotype was counted a few times. The chain has TRBV10-3 and TRBJ2-7; maybe TRBD1 (6 bases). The CDR3 loop spans 16 amino acids. CDR1 and CDR2 from the germline V gene are ENHRY and SYGVKD. The ends were cut back, 10 bases at V and 2 bases at J, with 24 bases in the middle. The CDR3, as DNA: TGTGCCACCGGGGTACCCTCGACAGGTCCGACCTACGAGCAGTACTTC. Translated: CATGVPSTGPTYEQYF.

This clonotype showed up many times. The chain employs TRBV20-1 and TRBJ2-5; D is possibly TRBD2 (7 bases). In germline, CDR1 is DFQATT, CDR2 SNEGSKA (reference sequence). The CDR3 extends over 13 amino acids. The germline V and J ends were trimmed by 4 bases and 0 bases, with 9 bases remaining between them. CDR3 in DNA: TGCAGTGCTAAGGGGGGGTACCAAGAGACCCAGTACTTC. It specifies CSAKGGYQETQYF.

At least ten counts were recorded for this clonotype. The CDR3 DNA is TGTGCCAGCAGCCGGTGGGCAGATACGCAGTATTTT. Its protein is CASSRWADTQYF. The rearrangement joins TRBV7-9 to TRBJ2-3; no clear D gene. V lost 5 bases and J lost 4, with 7 bases in between. Germline loops: CDR1 SEHNR, CDR2 FQNEAQ (reference sequence). The CDR3 has 12 amino acids.

Note on this clonotype: A far larger clone lies a single base away; this is likely a read error. The chain has TRBV6-2 or TRBV6-3 and TRBJ2-7, with 7 positions matching TRBD1. This CDR3 spans 13 amino acids. Germline lookup yields CDR1 MNHEY and CDR2 SVGEGT. The CDR3 sequence: CASSHGTAYEQHF. As DNA, the CDR3 is TGTGCCAGCAGTCATGGGACAGCCTACGAGCAGCACTTC.

In its sample, this clonotype was seen many times. This rearrangement joins TRBV4-1 to TRBJ1-1, with 7 bases that match TRBD1. The V gene end was trimmed by 2 bases and the J gene end by 4 bases; junction bases not matched to a gene: 7. From germline, CDR1 is MGHRA and CDR2 YSYEKL. This CDR3 is 15 amino acids long. This chain's CDR3 is CASSQTHQGGTEAFF. Written as DNA, the CDR3 is TGCGCCAGCAGCCAAACCCATCAGGGGGGCACTGAAGCTTTCTTT.

This clonotype was picked up many times. The gene calls are TRBV6-5 and TRBJ1-1; TRBD1 matches 9 bases. Germline V CDR1 and CDR2: MNHEY, SVGAGI. With 5 bases clipped from V and 7 bases from J, the junction kept 8 bases outside the gene matches. The CDR3 spans 14 residues. The CDR3 loop is CASSHTGGMGEAFF. The CDR3 DNA reads as TGTGCCAGCAGTCACACAGGGGGCATGGGTGAAGCTTTCTTT.

In this sample, this clonotype turned up many times. The chain recombines TRBV7-8 with TRBJ2-3, with D perhaps TRBD2 (6 bases). V dropped 1 base and J dropped 2 bases, with 16 bases sitting between them. Germline V CDR1 and CDR2: SGHVS, FQNEAQ. The CDR3 is made up of 17 amino acids. The CDR3 reads CASSLEDPGVLTDTQYF. The CDR3 nucleotides read TGTGCCAGCAGCTTAGAAGACCCGGGGGTCCTCACAGATACGCAGTATTTT.

In this sample, this clonotype turned up many times. The chain recombines TRBV7-6 with TRBJ2-1; no reliable D call. Trimming removed 2 bases at V and 0 bases at J, with 11 bases between. Germline CDR1 SGHVS, CDR2 FNYEAQ. The CDR3 is 16 amino acids. The CDR3 sequence: CASSLFVQSSYNEQFF. CDR3 DNA sequence: TGTGCCAGCAGCTTATTTGTCCAGAGCTCCTACAATGAGCAGTTCTTC.

This clonotype was recorded many times. The V gene is TRBV29-1, the J gene TRBJ2-3, with a weak D call TRBD1 (6 bases). The germline V and J ends were trimmed by 0 bases and 7 bases, with 14 bases remaining between them. The CDR3 is 14 residues long. Germline lookup yields CDR1 SQVTM and CDR2 ANQGSEA. The CDR3 protein is CSVEEGTGHNTQYF. Here the CDR3 DNA reads TGCAGCGTTGAAGAAGGAACAGGGCATAATACGCAGTATTTT.

About this clonotype itself: A much larger clone lies one base from this, so it may be a read error. V usage is TRBV6-2 or TRBV6-3 and J usage is TRBJ2-3; tentative D call: TRBD1 (5 bases). This CDR3 comprises 14 residues. Germline V gene lookup returns CDR1 MNHEY and CDR2 SVGEGT. As DNA, the CDR3 is TGTGCCAGCAGTTACGGGGTTAGCACAGGTACGCAGTATTTT. Encoded protein: CASSYGVSTGTQYF.

The table lists this clonotype with many counts. V and J are TRBV6-1 and TRBJ1-6; a weak D match, TRBD1 (6 bases). The germline V gene encodes CDR1 MNHNS and CDR2 SASEGT. This CDR3 region has 15 residues. The V end was cut by 5 bases, the J end by 7 bases, with 15 bases between. The CDR3 loop reads CASSIRQAENSPLHF. DNA for the CDR3: TGTGCCAGCAGTATTCGACAGGCCGAGAATTCACCCCTCCACTTT.

Ten or more counts support this clonotype. The chain couples TRBV5-1 to TRBJ2-7; 14 positions match TRBD2. This CDR3 contains 15 residues. V dropped 4 bases and J dropped 7; count of bases not matched to a gene: 7. Germline V gene lookup returns CDR1 SGHRS and CDR2 YFSETQ. CDR3 coding DNA: TGCGCCAGCAGCGATTGGACTAGCGGGAGGTTGGAGCAGTACTTC. Its protein product is CASSDWTSGRLEQYF. Together with reference TRBV5-1 and TRBJ2-7, the CDR3 gives the full variable domain: KAGVTQTPRYLIKTRGQQVTLSCSPISGHRSVSWYQQTPGQGLQFLFEYFSETQRNKGNFPGRFSGRQFSNSRSEMNVSTLELGDSALYLCASSDWTSGRLEQYFGPGTRLTVT.

Details on this clonotype: A read error may explain this, as a much larger clone is one base away. No conserved phenylalanine or tryptophan ends this CDR3, so it is likely a read error. This sequence joins TRBV27 and TRBJ2-3; no reliable D call. The CDR3 length is 14 residues. Per germline, CDR1 MNHEY and CDR2 SMNVEV (reference sequence). V was cut by 2 bases and J by 5 bases, with 11 bases left in between. Here the CDR3 DNA reads TGTGCCAGCAGTTTAAGATCAGGAATAGATACGCAGTATCTT. It encodes CASSLRSGIDTQYL.

This clonotype was picked up many times. This sequence joins TRBV6-5 and TRBJ2-5; possible D gene TRBD2, 5 bases. This CDR3 has 16 residues. Germline V gives CDR1 MNHEY, CDR2 SVGAGI. Trimming stripped 5 bases from V and 5 bases from J, with 21 bases between. Here the CDR3 DNA reads TGTGCCAGCAGTCGTACACACCTACCTTGGAGGGAGACCCAGTACTTC. This encodes CASSRTHLPWRETQYF.

This chain joins TRBV5-8 and TRBJ2-7, with no clear D. The CDR3 loop spans 9 amino acids. The V gene lost 6 bases and the J gene lost 7 bases, with 5 bases spanning the gap. From germline, CDR1 is SGHTS and CDR2 YDEGEE. The CDR3 spells CASTLEQYF. In nucleotides, the CDR3 is TGTGCCAGCACCCTGGAGCAGTACTTC.

The chain links TRBV6-2 or TRBV6-3 to TRBJ1-1, with 7 bases identical to TRBD1. V gave up 2 bases and J gave up 4 bases; unmatched junction bases: 4. Germline-derived CDR1 and CDR2 are MNHEY and SVGEGT. CDR3 length: 14 amino acids. The CDR3 reads CASSYGQGGTEAFF. DNA for the CDR3: TGTGCCAGCAGTTACGGGCAGGGGGGCACTGAAGCTTTCTTT.